This is a list of T cell receptor beta chains from one sample in a study of blood T cell repertoires in COVID-19. This table comes from immunoSEQ multiplex PCR, and its TCRdb copy is limited to in-frame clones, with some not included. The sample carries 150,000 to 200,000 clones, approximately 83% recorded once. Sequenced material: peripheral blood. The receptors come from a man aged 50-60 years with active or convalescent COVID-19. Each CDR3 is given with its conserved first and last residue. D genes are given only for firm matches. Clone sizes are given selectively: once, few, many, or a class where the clone is expanded.

V: TRBV6-5
size: NA
D: NA
J: TRBJ2-7
DNA: TGTGCCAGCACGAGGGCAGATACGCTTCAGGAGCAGTACTTC
CDR3: CASTRADTLQEQYF

V: TRBV11-2
size: NA
D: NA
J: TRBJ2-7
DNA: TGTGCCAGCAGCTTAGTACAGGCGAAGGTGGCCGAGCAGTACTTC
CDR3: CASSLVQAKVAEQYF

V: TRBV12-3/TRBV12-4
size: NA
D: TRBD1
J: TRBJ1-2
DNA: TGTGCCAGCAGTTTACGACAGGGCTATGGCTACACCTTC
CDR3: CASSLRQGYGYTF

V: TRBV24-1
size: NA
D: NA
J: TRBJ2-5
DNA: TGTGCCACCAGTGACATTGAGACCCAGTACTTC
CDR3: CATSDIETQYF

V: TRBV2
size: NA
D: NA
J: TRBJ1-5
DNA: TGTGCCAGCAGTAAGGGGGTAAGCAATCAGCCCCAGCATTTT
CDR3: CASSKGVSNQPQHF

V: TRBV6-2/TRBV6-3
size: NA
D: NA
J: TRBJ2-5
DNA: TGTGCCAGCAGTTCCCCGGAGACTAGGAGTTGGACCCAGTACTTC
CDR3: CASSSPETRSWTQYF

V: TRBV6-5
size: NA
D: NA
J: TRBJ2-2
DNA: TGTGCCAGCAGGGTGAGCGCCGGGGAGCTGTTTTTT
CDR3: CASRVSAGELFF

V: TRBV5-1
size: NA
D: NA
J: TRBJ2-2
DNA: TGCGCCAGCAGCTTCAGCGGGTCCCTGAACACCGGGGAGCTGTTTTTT
CDR3: CASSFSGSLNTGELFF

V: TRBV6-5
size: NA
D: NA
J: TRBJ1-1
DNA: TGTGCCAGCAGTTACGACACCTTGAACACTGAAGCTTTCTTT
CDR3: CASSYDTLNTEAFF

V: TRBV6-6
size: NA
D: NA
J: TRBJ1-1
DNA: TGTGCCAGCGGGTTCCAGGACACCTTTACGGATTTCTTT
CDR3: CASGFQDTFTDFF

V: TRBV5-4
size: NA
D: NA
J: TRBJ1-2
DNA: TGTGCCAGCAGTTTTGGGGGGGCGTCTAACTATGGCTACACCTTC
CDR3: CASSFGGASNYGYTF

V: TRBV3-1/TRBV3-2
size: NA
D: NA
J: TRBJ1-5
DNA: TGTGCCAGCAGCCAGGGGCGAGGCAATCAGCCCCAGCATTTT
CDR3: CASSQGRGNQPQHF

V: TRBV29-1
size: NA
D: TRBD1
J: TRBJ2-7
DNA: TGCAGCGTAGTAGGACAGGCCGCCTACGAGCAGTACTTC
CDR3: CSVVGQAAYEQYF

V: TRBV7-2
size: NA
D: NA
J: TRBJ1-5
DNA: TGTGCCAGCAGCCGGAACGAGGTTCCTCAGCCCCAGCATTTT
CDR3: CASSRNEVPQPQHF

V: TRBV5-1
size: NA
D: TRBD1
J: TRBJ2-1
DNA: TGCGCCAGCAGCCTCTCCGGACAGGGCCTTAATGAGCAGTTCTTC
CDR3: CASSLSGQGLNEQFF

V: TRBV9
size: NA
D: NA
J: TRBJ2-3
DNA: TGTGCCAGCAGCGTAGGCGCAGTGACTAGCACAGATACGCAGTATTTT
CDR3: CASSVGAVTSTDTQYF

V: TRBV3-1/TRBV3-2
size: NA
D: NA
J: TRBJ2-7
DNA: TGTGCCAGCAGCCAAGTCTTAATTTACGAGCAGTACTTC
CDR3: CASSQVLIYEQYF

V: TRBV11-2
size: NA
D: NA
J: TRBJ2-1
DNA: TGTGCCAGCAGCCTACTATCTGGCTACAATGAGCAGTTCTTC
CDR3: CASSLLSGYNEQFF

V: TRBV5-1
size: NA
D: NA
J: TRBJ1-5
DNA: TGCGCCAGCAGCTTGGAGGCAGGGGGCAATCAGCCCCAGCATTTT
CDR3: CASSLEAGGNQPQHF

V: TRBV29-1
size: NA
D: NA
J: TRBJ1-4
DNA: TGCAGCGTGGCGGATGAAAAACTGTTTTTT
CDR3: CSVADEKLFF

V: TRBV11-2
size: NA
D: NA
J: TRBJ1-1
DNA: TGTGCCAGCAGCTTAGATGGAGGCACTGAAGCTTTCTTT
CDR3: CASSLDGGTEAFF

V: TRBV28
size: NA
D: NA
J: TRBJ1-5
DNA: TGTGCCAGCAGGAAAGATCAGGGATCGATTCAGCCCCAGCATTTT
CDR3: CASRKDQGSIQPQHF

V: TRBV5-1
size: NA
D: NA
J: TRBJ2-3
DNA: TGCGCCAGCAGCTTGCTAGGCATCACAGATACGCAGTATTTT
CDR3: CASSLLGITDTQYF

V: TRBV6-5
size: NA
D: NA
J: TRBJ1-1
DNA: TGTGCCAGCAGGGTCAGGATGAACACTGAAGCTTTCTTT
CDR3: CASRVRMNTEAFF

V: TRBV11-2
size: NA
D: NA
J: TRBJ2-1
DNA: TGTGCCAGCAGCTTAGAGGGCGGGAACGCAAATGAGCAGTTCTTC
CDR3: CASSLEGGNANEQFF

V: TRBV20-1
size: NA
D: NA
J: TRBJ2-2
DNA: TGCAGTGCTGCGGCAACCGGGGAGCTGTTTTTT
CDR3: CSAAATGELFF

V: TRBV6-1
size: NA
D: NA
J: TRBJ1-5
DNA: TGTGCCAGCAGTGTCGGGGGGCACAGCGCCAGCAATCAGCCCCAGCATTTT
CDR3: CASSVGGHSASNQPQHF

V: TRBV10-3
size: NA
D: NA
J: TRBJ1-2
DNA: TGTGCCATCAGTGAGTCTCTTACCGTCGCGTTTGGCTACACCTTC
CDR3: CAISESLTVAFGYTF

V: TRBV11-2
size: NA
D: TRBD1
J: TRBJ2-7
DNA: TGTGCCAGCAGCCCTAGACAGGGGGCCATCCACGAGCAGTACTTC
CDR3: CASSPRQGAIHEQYF

V: TRBV7-9
size: NA
D: NA
J: TRBJ2-7
DNA: TGTGCCAGCAGCTCCCGTGGCGGGGATGGCGAGCAGTACTTC
CDR3: CASSSRGGDGEQYF

V: TRBV27
size: few
D: NA
J: TRBJ2-7
DNA: TGTGCCAGCGGTCGACAGGGAGGTTCCTACGAGCAGTACTTC
CDR3: CASGRQGGSYEQYF

V: TRBV28
size: few
D: TRBD1
J: TRBJ1-5
DNA: TGTGCCAGCAGTTTCATGGGACAGGGCTTCAATCAGCCCCAGCATTTT
CDR3: CASSFMGQGFNQPQHF

V: TRBV18
size: NA
D: TRBD2
J: TRBJ2-7
DNA: TGTGCCAGCTCTCCGGGACTAACCTACGAGCAGTACTTC
CDR3: CASSPGLTYEQYF

V: TRBV14
size: NA
D: TRBD1
J: TRBJ1-4
DNA: TGTGCCAGCAGCCCGGGGACAGTAGAACGGGGAGAAAAACTGTTTTTT
CDR3: CASSPGTVERGEKLFF

V: TRBV3-1/TRBV3-2
size: NA
D: TRBD1
J: TRBJ1-6
DNA: TGTGCCACAAAGGACAGGGGTAATTCACCCCTCCACTTT
CDR3: CATKDRGNSPLHF

V: TRBV5-1
size: NA
D: NA
J: TRBJ1-2
DNA: TGCGCCAGCAGCTTGGTAGCTGGTTCGGGAGGCTACACCTTC
CDR3: CASSLVAGSGGYTF

V: TRBV6-5
size: NA
D: TRBD1
J: TRBJ2-7
DNA: TGTGCCAGCAGACAGGGGGCGGTTTACGAGCAGTACTTC
CDR3: CASRQGAVYEQYF

V: TRBV18
size: NA
D: NA
J: TRBJ2-5
DNA: TGTGCCAGCTCCCCACGGACTACCCAAGAGACCCAGTACTTC
CDR3: CASSPRTTQETQYF

V: TRBV6-1
size: NA
D: TRBD2
J: TRBJ2-4
DNA: TGTGCCAGCAGTGAAATAGGTCTAGCGGGAGTTGGTGTGGCCAAAAACATTCAGTACTTC
CDR3: CASSEIGLAGVGVAKNIQYF

V: TRBV3-1/TRBV3-2
size: NA
D: NA
J: TRBJ2-7
DNA: TGTGCCAGCAGCCAAGATTTCAGGGTGGGAAACGAGCAGTACTTC
CDR3: CASSQDFRVGNEQYF

V: TRBV11-2
size: few
D: TRBD2
J: TRBJ2-5
DNA: TGTGCCAGCAGAGCTAGCGGGGGGAGGCCAAAGACCCAGTACTTC
CDR3: CASRASGGRPKTQYF

V: TRBV5-1
size: NA
D: TRBD1
J: TRBJ1-4
DNA: TGCGCCAGCAGCCTGGGGACAGATAATGAAAAACTGTTTTTT
CDR3: CASSLGTDNEKLFF